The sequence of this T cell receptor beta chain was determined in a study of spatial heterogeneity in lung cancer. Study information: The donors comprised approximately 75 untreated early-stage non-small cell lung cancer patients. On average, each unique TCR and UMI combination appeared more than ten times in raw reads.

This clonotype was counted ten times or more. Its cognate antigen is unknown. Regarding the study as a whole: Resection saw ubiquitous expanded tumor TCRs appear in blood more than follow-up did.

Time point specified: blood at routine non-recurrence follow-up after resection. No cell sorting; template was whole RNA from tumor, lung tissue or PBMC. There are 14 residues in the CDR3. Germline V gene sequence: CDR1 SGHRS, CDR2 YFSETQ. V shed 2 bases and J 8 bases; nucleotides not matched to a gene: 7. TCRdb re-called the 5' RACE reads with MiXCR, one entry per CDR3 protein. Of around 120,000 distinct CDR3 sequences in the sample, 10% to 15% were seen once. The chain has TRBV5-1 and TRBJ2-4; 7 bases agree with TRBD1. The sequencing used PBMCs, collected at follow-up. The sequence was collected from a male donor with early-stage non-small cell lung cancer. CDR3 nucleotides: TGCGCCAGCAGCTTTAAGGGGGCATTAGACATTCAGTACTTC. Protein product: CASSFKGALDIQYF.